This TCR beta chain was retrieved from a study of OX40 agonist ivuxolimab in advanced cancers. Overall study results and limits: CD8+ T cells (on average) carried more expanded clones than CD4+ T cells. Nonresponders, in some cases, also had low normalized T-cell clonal expansion.

About this clone itself: Its antigen is undetermined.

In germline, CDR1 is MDHEN, CDR2 SYDVKM. V lost 3 bases to trimming and J lost 3 bases; unmatched junction nucleotides: 2. The length of the CDR3 is 14 residues. Profiling relied on immunoSEQ multiplex PCR, and the TCRdb table lists in-frame clones only, not all of them. The sample holds 65,000 to 95,000 clones, approximately 94% seen once. The sequenced sample was CD4+ or CD8+ T cells sorted from blood, obtained in a trial of the OX40 agonist ivuxolimab. V gene TRBV28 combines with J gene TRBJ1-5, with 7 positions matching TRBD1. The receptor was derived from an adult with an advanced solid tumor such as melanoma, head and neck, liver or kidney cancer. CDR3 sequence (DNA): TGTGCCAGCAGTTTGACAGGGACCAATCAGCCCCAGCATTTT. This codes for CASSLTGTNQPQHF.